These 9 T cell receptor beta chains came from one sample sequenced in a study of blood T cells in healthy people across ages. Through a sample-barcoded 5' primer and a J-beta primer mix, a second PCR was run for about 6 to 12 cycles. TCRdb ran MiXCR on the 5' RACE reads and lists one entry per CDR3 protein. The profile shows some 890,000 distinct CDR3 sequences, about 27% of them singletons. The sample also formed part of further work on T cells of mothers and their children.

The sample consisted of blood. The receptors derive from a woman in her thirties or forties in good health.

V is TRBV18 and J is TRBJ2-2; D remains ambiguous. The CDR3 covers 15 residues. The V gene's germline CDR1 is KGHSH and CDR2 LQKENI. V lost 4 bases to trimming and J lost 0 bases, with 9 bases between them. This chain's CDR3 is CASSQYDTNTGELFF. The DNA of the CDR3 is TGTGCCAGCTCACAATACGACACGAACACCGGGGAGCTGTTTTTT.

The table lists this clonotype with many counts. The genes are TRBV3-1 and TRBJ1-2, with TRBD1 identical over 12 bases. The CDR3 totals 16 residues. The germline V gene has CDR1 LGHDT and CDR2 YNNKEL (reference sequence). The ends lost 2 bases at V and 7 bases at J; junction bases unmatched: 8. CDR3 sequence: CASSQSPGTGGFGYTF. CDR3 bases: TGTGCCAGCAGCCAATCCCCGGGGACAGGGGGCTTTGGCTACACCTTC.

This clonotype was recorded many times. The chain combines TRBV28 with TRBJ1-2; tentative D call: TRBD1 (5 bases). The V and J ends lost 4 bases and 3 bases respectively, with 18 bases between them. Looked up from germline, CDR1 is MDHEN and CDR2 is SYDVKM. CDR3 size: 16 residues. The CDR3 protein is CASSSAGGGGDYGYTF. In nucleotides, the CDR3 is TGTGCCAGCAGTTCGGCCGGGGGGGGTGGTGACTATGGCTACACCTTC.

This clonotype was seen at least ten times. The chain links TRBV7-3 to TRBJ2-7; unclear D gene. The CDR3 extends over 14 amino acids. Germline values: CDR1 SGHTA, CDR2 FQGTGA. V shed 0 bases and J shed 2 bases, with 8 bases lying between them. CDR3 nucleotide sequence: TGTGCCAGCAGCTTAACCCCGAATCCCTACGAGCAGTACTTC. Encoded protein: CASSLTPNPYEQYF.

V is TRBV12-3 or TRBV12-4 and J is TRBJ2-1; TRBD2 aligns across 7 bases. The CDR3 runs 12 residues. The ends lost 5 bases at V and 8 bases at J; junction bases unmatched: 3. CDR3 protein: CASSSGAYEQFF. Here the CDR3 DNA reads TGTGCCAGCAGTAGCGGGGCGTATGAGCAGTTCTTC.

CDR3 DNA sequence: TGCGCCAGCAGCGGAACAACGCTCTCTGGGGCCAACGTCCTGACTTTC. As protein: CASSGTTLSGANVLTF. V usage is TRBV5-1 and J usage is TRBJ2-6; D gene unclear. Germline V CDR1 and CDR2: SGHRS, YFSETQ. V lost 4 bases, J lost 0 bases, and 11 bases lay in between. The CDR3 length is 16 residues.

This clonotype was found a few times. CDR3 protein: CSVPRTGGEGYTF. In DNA, the CDR3 is TGCAGCGTACCTAGGACAGGGGGCGAAGGCTACACCTTC. The rearrangement links TRBV29-1 to TRBJ1-2, with 11 bases fitting TRBD1. Losses at the gene ends were 6 bases for V and 8 bases for J; bases not matched to a gene: 8. Germline V lookup: CDR1 SQVTM, CDR2 ANQGSEA. This CDR3 has 13 amino acids.

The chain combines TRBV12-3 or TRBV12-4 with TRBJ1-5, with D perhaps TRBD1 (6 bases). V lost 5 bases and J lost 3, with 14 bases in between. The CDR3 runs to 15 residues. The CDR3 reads CASSPIDRYNQPQHF. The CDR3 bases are TGTGCCAGCAGTCCTATAGACAGGTACAATCAGCCCCAGCATTTT.

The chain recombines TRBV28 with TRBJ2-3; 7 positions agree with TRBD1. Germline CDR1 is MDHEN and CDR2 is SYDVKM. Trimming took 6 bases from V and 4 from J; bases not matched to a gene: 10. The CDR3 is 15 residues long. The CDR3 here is CASRNGLQGADTQYF. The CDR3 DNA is TGTGCCAGCAGAAACGGACTCCAGGGGGCAGATACGCAGTATTTT.